This entry lists 6 T cell receptor beta chains sequenced from one sample in a study of T cell responses to AZD1222 COVID-19 vaccine. Produced via immunoSEQ multiplex PCR; TCRdb's table is partial and in-frame only. The sample shows under 110,000 clones, around 84% of them seen only once. Sequenced material: peripheral blood, taken on day 0 of AZD1222 vaccination. The receptor set was obtained from an adult in good health.

The chain carries TRBV23-1 and TRBJ1-4, with a tentative D call TRBD1 (6 bases). TRBV23-1 is assigned to the ORF class and has an uncertain function. The CDR3 is 14 amino acids. V lost 3 bases and J lost 4, with 9 bases in between. The CDR3 loop reads CASSHQQGNEKLFF. The DNA for the CDR3 is TGCGCCAGCAGTCACCAACAGGGTAATGAAAAACTGTTTTTT.

This chain joins TRBV27 and TRBJ2-7, with 8 bases lining up with TRBD2. V lost 6 bases and J lost 4; bases outside the gene matches: 11. This CDR3 spans 15 amino acids. Per germline, CDR1 MNHEY and CDR2 SMNVEV (reference sequence). CDR3 coding DNA: TGTGCCAGCAGAGCGGGAGTGGGGCTGAAATACGAGCAGTACTTC. This gives the protein CASRAGVGLKYEQYF.

This chain uses TRBV10-3 with TRBJ2-1, with TRBD2 matching 9 bases. Germline V gene data show CDR1 as ENHRY and CDR2 as SYGVKD. The CDR3 totals 15 residues. J lost 6 bases, V lost 4 bases, and 7 bases had no gene match. The CDR3, as DNA: TGTGCCATCAGTGGAAGTAGCGGGAGCGTCAATGAGCAGTTCTTC. Translation: CAISGSSGSVNEQFF.

The chain has TRBV10-3 and TRBJ1-2; D not certain. The CDR3 is 14 residues long. V lost 4 bases and J lost 8, with 17 bases in between. The V gene's germline CDR1 is ENHRY and CDR2 SYGVKD. The CDR3 nucleotides are TGTGCCATCAGTGCGAACGCGGAGGTTGGGGGCTACACCTTC. Protein: CAISANAEVGGYTF.

The rearrangement uses TRBV2 and TRBJ1-1; 8 nucleotides match TRBD1. From germline, CDR1 is SNHLY and CDR2 FYNNEI. Losses at the gene ends were 6 bases for V and 0 bases for J; bases not matched to a gene: 15. The CDR3 contains 18 residues. CDR3 nucleotide sequence: TGTGCCAGCAGCCCGAAGACAGGACAGGGTACCATGAACACTGAAGCTTTCTTT. This sequence encodes CASSPKTGQGTMNTEAFF.

This chain links TRBV6-5 with TRBJ2-7; 10 nucleotides line up with TRBD1. This CDR3 is built from 15 residues. Losses at the gene ends were 5 bases for V and 5 bases for J; bases not matched to a gene: 9. Germline CDR1 reads MNHEY; CDR2 reads SVGAGI. This CDR3 is CASSTGQGSSHEQYF. The DNA of the CDR3 is TGTGCCAGCAGTACGGGACAGGGGTCTTCCCACGAGCAGTACTTC.